This T cell receptor beta chain was observed in a study of sequential checkpoint blockade in melanoma. Treatment here: randomized to nivolumab then ipilimumab (arm A) or the reverse (arm B). TCRdb keeps only in-frame clones here, not all; method: immunoSEQ multiplex PCR. The sample holds roughly 3,000 clones, about 25% seen once. This clone was counted between two and nine times. V gave up 3 bases and J gave up 2 bases, with 11 bases separating them. Germline V gene lookup returns CDR1 MNHGY and CDR2 SAAAGT. The CDR3 length is 15 residues. The sequencing used tumor tissue (inferred from file names), collected from a patient given nivolumab and ipilimumab in sequence. The receptor comes from a human donor with melanoma. The chain combines TRBV6-8 with TRBJ1-3; D is possibly TRBD1 (6 bases). The CDR3 region is CASSYQGQAGNTIYF. CDR3 nucleotide sequence: TGTGCCAGCAGTTATCAGGGACAAGCTGGAAACACCATATATTTT.